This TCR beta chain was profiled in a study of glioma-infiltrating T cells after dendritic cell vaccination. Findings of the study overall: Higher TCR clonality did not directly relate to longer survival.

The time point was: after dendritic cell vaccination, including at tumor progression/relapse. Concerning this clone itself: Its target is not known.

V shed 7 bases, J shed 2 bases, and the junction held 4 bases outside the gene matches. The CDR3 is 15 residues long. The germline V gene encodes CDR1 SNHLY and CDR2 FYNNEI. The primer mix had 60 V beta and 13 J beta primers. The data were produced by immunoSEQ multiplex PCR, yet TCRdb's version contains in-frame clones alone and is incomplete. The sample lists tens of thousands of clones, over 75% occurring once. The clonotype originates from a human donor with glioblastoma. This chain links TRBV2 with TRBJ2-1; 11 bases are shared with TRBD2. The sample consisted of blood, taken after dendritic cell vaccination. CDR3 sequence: CASTLAGGPYNEQFF. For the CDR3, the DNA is TGTGCCAGCACCCTAGCGGGGGGCCCCTACAATGAGCAGTTCTTC.